This T cell receptor beta chain appears in the sequencing data of a study of Graves' ophthalmopathy and Graves' hyperthyroidism. The sequenced template was RNA, covering the TCR beta CDR3 region. An opening RT-PCR round employed HTBI primers and preceded a second-round multiplex PCR. Using its own MiXCR run on the multiplex PCR reads, TCRdb lists one record per CDR3 protein. This table has 300,000 or so distinct CDR3 sequences, 15% to 20% appearing once. J gave up 2 bases and V 1 base, and 13 bases lay outside the gene matches. CDR3 length: 18 residues. The germline V gene has CDR1 LGHNA and CDR2 YSLEER. This clonotype was seen ten or more times.

V usage is TRBV4-3 and J usage is TRBJ2-5; 7 bases map to TRBD1. This receptor was identified in an adult man with Graves' ophthalmopathy. The sequencing sample was made of peripheral blood. The CDR3 DNA is TGCGCCAGCAGCCAAGTGTGGCAGGGGGTTGGAGGACAAGAGACCCAGTACTTC. Translated, it gives CASSQVWQGVGGQETQYF.